One and the same sample provided the 23 T cell receptor beta chains below, sequenced in a study of PD-1 blockade in classical Hodgkin lymphoma. Data came from immunoSEQ multiplex PCR; TCRdb stores just in-frame clones and leaves some out. The sample yields about 84,000 clones, around 90% seen once. All trial patients relapsed after autologous stem cell transplantation. Material: peripheral blood mononuclear cells (PBMCs), obtained at baseline. The receptor set was obtained from a human donor with classical Hodgkin lymphoma.

The chain links TRBV6-1 to TRBJ1-2; D is unclear. Trimming took off 4 bases at V and 8 bases at J, with 14 bases between the two ends. The germline V gene has CDR1 MNHNS and CDR2 SASEGT. The CDR3 covers 13 residues. The CDR3 DNA is TGTGCCAGCAGTGCAACGGAGCCGTACGGCTACACCTTC. Residues: CASSATEPYGYTF.

This clone has just one count. The V and J genes are TRBV19 and TRBJ1-5, with a weak D call TRBD1 (6 bases). V lost 3 bases to trimming and J lost 1 base, with 7 bases between them. CDR3 length equals 14 residues. Germline CDR1 LNHDA, CDR2 SQIVND (reference sequence). The CDR3 here is CASSMTGSNQPQHF. Here the CDR3 DNA reads TGTGCCAGTAGTATGACAGGCAGCAATCAGCCCCAGCATTTT.

This chain links TRBV18 with TRBJ1-4, with D uncertain. CDR3 size: 13 residues. Trimming took 3 bases from V and 5 from J, leaving 7 bases between them. Germline CDR1 KGHSH, CDR2 LQKENI. CDR3 region: CASSPYGNEKLFF. DNA of the CDR3: TGTGCCAGCTCACCCTACGGAAATGAAAAACTGTTTTTT.

V is TRBV4-1 and J is TRBJ2-1; tentative D call: TRBD1 (6 bases). This CDR3 is built from 13 residues. The germline gives CDR1 MGHRA, CDR2 YSYEKL. V lost 6 bases and J lost 8, with 14 bases in between. CDR3: CASRITGSDEQFF. Written as DNA, the CDR3 is TGCGCCAGCAGGATCACAGGGTCGGATGAGCAGTTCTTC.

This chain links TRBV19 with TRBJ1-5, with 7 bases fitting TRBD1. V was pared by 4 bases and J by 6 bases, with 9 bases of the junction left unmatched. The CDR3 runs 15 residues. Germline V gene data show CDR1 as LNHDA and CDR2 as SQIVND (reference sequence). The CDR3 coding sequence is TGTGCCAGTAGTACTCTAACCAGGGGGGGTCAGCCCCAGCATTTT. It encodes CASSTLTRGGQPQHF.

The V gene is TRBV6-5, the J gene TRBJ2-7; D is possibly TRBD2 (5 bases). Germline lookup yields CDR1 MNHEY and CDR2 SVGAGI. The CDR3 length is 13 residues. V was shortened by 0 bases and J by 5 bases, with 8 bases between the two germline ends. The CDR3 reads CASSYSSSNEQYF. CDR3 DNA: TGTGCCAGCAGTTACTCGTCTAGCAACGAGCAGTACTTC.

The chain joins TRBV4-3 to TRBJ2-6; TRBD2 aligns across 9 bases. Germline V CDR1 and CDR2: LGHNA, YSLEER. V trimming: 3 bases; J trimming: 0 bases; junction bases outside the gene matches: 6. The CDR3 length is 18 residues. The CDR3 region has the DNA TGCGCCAGCAGCCAGACTAGCGGACGGCGCTCTGGGGCCAACGTCCTGACTTTC. This sequence encodes CASSQTSGRRSGANVLTF.

The chain combines TRBV10-3 with TRBJ2-7, with a tentative D call TRBD1 (6 bases). This CDR3 is built from 14 residues. Germline V gives CDR1 ENHRY, CDR2 SYGVKD. The V end lost 0 bases, the J end lost 3 bases, and 9 bases lay between the germline ends. CDR3 bases: TGTGCCATCAGTGAGTCGACAGGTCGCTACGAGCAGTACTTC. The encoded protein is CAISESTGRYEQYF.

This sequence joins TRBV6-4 and TRBJ1-1, with D possibly matching TRBD1 (5 bases). Germline V gene data show CDR1 as MRHNA and CDR2 as SNTAGT. This CDR3 spans 14 amino acids. With 3 bases removed from V and 1 base from J, the gap between germline ends came to 9 bases. CDR3 sequence (DNA): TGTGCCAGCAGTGAGGGGCCCTCGAACACTGAAGCTTTCTTT. This gives the protein CASSEGPSNTEAFF.

V gene TRBV19 combines with J gene TRBJ1-1; D is undetermined. Trimming took off 10 bases at V and 1 base at J, with 22 bases between the two ends. The CDR3 extends over 16 amino acids. Germline V gene lookup returns CDR1 LNHDA and CDR2 SQIVND (reference sequence). In DNA, the CDR3 is TGTGCCACCCCCGTGCGTGGGATTTCCCCGAACACTGAAGCTTTCTTT. This translates into CATPVRGISPNTEAFF.

J is TRBJ2-3 and V is TRBV18; D is ambiguous. Per the germline V gene, CDR1 is KGHSH and CDR2 is LQKENI. Trimming removed 3 bases from V and 6 bases from J, with 7 bases in between. The CDR3 contains 12 residues. The CDR3 bases are TGTGCCAGCTCACCTCAGACGGATACGCAGTATTTT. As protein: CASSPQTDTQYF. Based on the CDR3 plus reference TRBV18 and TRBJ2-3, the full variable domain is NAGVMQNPRHLVRRRGQEARLRCSPMKGHSHVYWYRQLPEEGLKFMVYLQKENIIDESGMPKERFSAEFPKEGPSILRIQQVVRGDSAAYFCASSPQTDTQYFGPGTRLTVL.

The J gene is TRBJ2-2, the V gene TRBV28, with D tentatively TRBD1 or TRBD2 (5 bases each). CDR1 is MDHEN and CDR2 is SYDVKM in the germline V gene. Between the trimmed V and J ends, which lost 7 bases and 1 base, there was a span of 16 bases. CDR3 length: 16 residues. The CDR3 bases are TGTGCCAGCATCGATATGGGACGGGTGAACACCGGGGAGCTGTTTTTT. Translated: CASIDMGRVNTGELFF. The full variable domain, with the rest looked up from reference TRBV28 and TRBJ2-2, is DVKVTQSSRYLVKRTGEKVFLECVQDMDHENMFWYRQDPGLGLRLIYFSYDVKMKEKGDIPEGYSVSREKKERFSLILESASTNQTSMYLCASIDMGRVNTGELFFGEGSRLTVL.

The chain recombines TRBV30 with TRBJ2-7; D may correspond to TRBD1 or TRBD2 (5 bases each). Trimming shortened V by 0 bases and J by 5 bases, and 14 bases separated the two germline ends. The CDR3 is 14 amino acids. From germline, CDR1 is GTSNPN and CDR2 SVGIG (reference sequence). CDR3 sequence (DNA): TGTGCCTGGAGTGTACTCCCCGTGGGGGACGAGCAGTACTTC. Its protein product is CAWSVLPVGDEQYF.

V gene TRBV5-1 combines with J gene TRBJ1-1; D not certain. The CDR3 is 14 residues long. The germline gives CDR1 SGHRS, CDR2 YFSETQ. V lost 4 bases to trimming and J lost 1 base, with 11 bases between them. The CDR3: CASSPSSQNTEAFF. In DNA, the CDR3 is TGCGCCAGCAGCCCATCCTCGCAGAACACTGAAGCTTTCTTT.

The chain uses TRBV18 and TRBJ1-2, with 7 nucleotides matching TRBD1. The CDR3 is 16 amino acids. Trimming at V came to 0 bases and at J to 4 bases, leaving 8 bases not matched to a gene. Germline V gene data show CDR1 as KGHSH and CDR2 as LQKENI. This chain's CDR3 is CASSPPKGQQSYGYTF. CDR3 sequence (DNA): TGTGCCAGCTCACCACCGAAGGGACAGCAGTCCTATGGCTACACCTTC.

The rearrangement uses TRBV30 and TRBJ2-5; perhaps TRBD1 as D (6 bases). The CDR3 has 15 residues. The V gene lost 8 bases and the J gene lost 0 bases, with 19 bases spanning the gap. CDR1 and CDR2 from the germline V gene are GTSNPN and SVGIG (reference sequence). The DNA for the CDR3 is TGTGCCAGCACACAGGGAGCGCTATACCAAGAGACCCAGTACTTC. Translating it yields CASTQGALYQETQYF.

This clone was counted a few times. This chain links TRBV19 with TRBJ1-2; unclear D gene. This CDR3 comprises 13 residues. V lost 2 bases to trimming and J lost 8 bases, with 12 bases between them. The germline V gene has CDR1 LNHDA and CDR2 SQIVND (reference sequence). The CDR3 is CASSIQAGSGYTF. In DNA form, the CDR3 reads TGTGCCAGTAGTATACAAGCTGGATCGGGCTACACCTTC.

This chain connects TRBV28 to TRBJ2-2; weak D call: TRBD1 (7 bases). The germline CDR1 and CDR2 sequences are MDHEN and SYDVKM. Trimming took off 3 bases at V and 5 bases at J, with 13 bases between the two ends. The CDR3 contains 15 residues. The chain's CDR3 is CASSLEGARTGELFF. The CDR3 coding sequence is TGTGCCAGCAGTTTGGAGGGGGCGAGAACCGGGGAGCTGTTTTTT. Based on the CDR3 plus reference TRBV28 and TRBJ2-2, the full variable domain is DVKVTQSSRYLVKRTGEKVFLECVQDMDHENMFWYRQDPGLGLRLIYFSYDVKMKEKGDIPEGYSVSREKKERFSLILESASTNQTSMYLCASSLEGARTGELFFGEGSRLTVL.

The J gene is TRBJ2-3, the V gene TRBV5-4, with no clear D. Germline assignment: CDR1 SGHNT and CDR2 YYREEE (reference sequence). With 4 bases removed from V and 6 bases from J, the gap between germline ends came to 15 bases. The CDR3 covers 14 residues. CDR3 coding DNA: TGTGCCAGCAGCATGAGACACGAAGGGGATACGCAGTATTTT. Protein sequence: CASSMRHEGDTQYF.

The gene calls are TRBV7-2 and TRBJ2-5, with D unresolved. Per the germline V gene, CDR1 is SGHTA and CDR2 is FQGNSA. V was clipped by 4 bases and J by 0 bases, with 3 bases between them. The CDR3 runs 12 residues. CDR3 loop: CASSSNQETQYF. CDR3 DNA sequence: TGTGCCAGCAGCTCGAACCAAGAGACCCAGTACTTC.

This clone was recorded once. The CDR3 bases are TGCGCCAGCAGTGAGTGGGCTTACGAGCAGTACTTC. As protein: CASSEWAYEQYF. The rearrangement uses TRBV10-2 and TRBJ2-7; D is undetermined. V dropped 1 base and J dropped 4 bases, with 5 bases sitting between them. Germline values: CDR1 WSHSY, CDR2 SAAADI. This CDR3 region has 12 residues.

A word on this clone: Mismatch with germline at one junction end may stem from a read error. In the same sample, other DNA sequences code for this CDR3. This chain joins TRBV29-1 and TRBJ1-1; D gene unclear. There are 11 residues in the CDR3. Germline assignment: CDR1 SQVTM and CDR2 ANQGSEA. CDR3 DNA: TGCAGCGCTGGGCCCTACACTGAAGCCTTCTTT. Protein sequence: CSAGPYTEAFF.

The chain uses TRBV19 and TRBJ2-1, with a possible D match to TRBD1 (6 bases). Germline V gene data show CDR1 as LNHDA and CDR2 as SQIVND (reference sequence). The CDR3 has 16 residues. V shed 7 bases and J shed 0 bases, with 16 bases lying between them. CDR3 bases: TGTGCCAGTACCCTAGGACAGCAGAGCTCCTACAATGAGCAGTTCTTC. Protein sequence: CASTLGQQSSYNEQFF.